A selection of T cell receptor beta chains follows, all from one sample in a study of alternative splicing in chronic myeloid leukemia remission. Reanalyzing the bulk RNA-seq reads, TCRdb keeps one entry per CDR3 protein, without DNA. The sample includes some 640 distinct CDR3 sequences, 96% of them seen just once. The sequencing here drew on PBMCs or total blood leukocytes (not recorded which), taken at diagnosis. Every receptor here comes from an adult with chronic myeloid leukemia. The CDR3 runs from the conserved cysteine through the conserved F or W. Some rows have no size entry. The others give once, few or many, or a class for an expanded clone.

v_call: TRBV20-1; clone_size: .; j_call: TRBJ1-5; cdr3_aa: CSAAGGNQPQHF
v_call: TRBV14; clone_size: .; j_call: TRBJ2-1; cdr3_aa: CASSQQLAGEQFF
v_call: TRBV7-2; clone_size: .; j_call: TRBJ2-1; cdr3_aa: CASTSIGRVNEQFF
v_call: TRBV6-5; clone_size: .; j_call: TRBJ1-4; cdr3_aa: CASTDSGATNEKLFF
v_call: TRBV15; clone_size: .; j_call: TRBJ2-7; cdr3_aa: CATSRLTGTISYEQYF
v_call: TRBV7-8; clone_size: .; j_call: TRBJ2-2; cdr3_aa: CASSLSSVAGDYGELFF
v_call: TRBV5-1; clone_size: .; j_call: TRBJ2-3; cdr3_aa: CASSLGLHTQYF
v_call: TRBV5-1; clone_size: once; j_call: TRBJ2-2; cdr3_aa: CASSLVGAGELFF
v_call: TRBV20-1; clone_size: .; j_call: TRBJ1-6; cdr3_aa: CSAIYESSYNSPLHF
v_call: TRBV6-2/TRBV6-3; clone_size: .; j_call: TRBJ2-7; cdr3_aa: CASSYSFGRAVEQYF
v_call: TRBV20-1; clone_size: .; j_call: TRBJ1-1; cdr3_aa: CSASGGAELGEAFF
v_call: TRBV24-1; clone_size: .; j_call: TRBJ2-2; cdr3_aa: CATSDSSGTGATGELFF
v_call: TRBV28; clone_size: .; j_call: TRBJ2-3; cdr3_aa: CASSLLAVGTDTQYF
v_call: TRBV7-8; clone_size: .; j_call: TRBJ2-1; cdr3_aa: CASSSGDRVEQFF
v_call: TRBV4-2; clone_size: .; j_call: TRBJ2-1; cdr3_aa: CASAGTGGRDEQFF
v_call: TRBV6-1; clone_size: .; j_call: TRBJ2-4; cdr3_aa: CASRGDSGAKNIQYF